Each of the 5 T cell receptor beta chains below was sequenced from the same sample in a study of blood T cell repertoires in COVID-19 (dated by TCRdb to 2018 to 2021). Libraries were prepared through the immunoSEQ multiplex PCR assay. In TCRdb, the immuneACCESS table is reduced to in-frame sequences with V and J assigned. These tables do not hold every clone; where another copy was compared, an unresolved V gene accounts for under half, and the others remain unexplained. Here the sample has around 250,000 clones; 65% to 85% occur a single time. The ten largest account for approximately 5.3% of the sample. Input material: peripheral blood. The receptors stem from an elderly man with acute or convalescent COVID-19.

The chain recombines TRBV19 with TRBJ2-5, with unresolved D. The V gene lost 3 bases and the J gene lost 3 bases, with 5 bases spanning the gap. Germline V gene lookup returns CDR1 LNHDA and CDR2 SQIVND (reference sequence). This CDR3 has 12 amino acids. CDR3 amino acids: CASSIPKETQYF. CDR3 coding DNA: TGTGCCAGTAGTATTCCAAAAGAGACCCAGTACTTC.

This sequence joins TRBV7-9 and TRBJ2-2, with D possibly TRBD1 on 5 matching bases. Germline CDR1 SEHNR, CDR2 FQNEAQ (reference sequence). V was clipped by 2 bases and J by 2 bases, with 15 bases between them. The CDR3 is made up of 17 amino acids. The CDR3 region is CASSLTIGQGNTGELFF. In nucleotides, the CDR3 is TGTGCCAGCAGCTTAACGATAGGGCAGGGCAACACCGGGGAGCTGTTTTTT.

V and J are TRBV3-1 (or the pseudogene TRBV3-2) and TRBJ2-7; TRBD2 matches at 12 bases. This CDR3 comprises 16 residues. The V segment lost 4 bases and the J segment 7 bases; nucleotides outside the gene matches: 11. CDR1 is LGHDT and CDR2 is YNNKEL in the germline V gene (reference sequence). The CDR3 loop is CASSRQTSGRTREQYF. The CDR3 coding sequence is TGTGCCAGCAGCCGACAGACTAGCGGGAGAACTAGGGAGCAGTACTTC.

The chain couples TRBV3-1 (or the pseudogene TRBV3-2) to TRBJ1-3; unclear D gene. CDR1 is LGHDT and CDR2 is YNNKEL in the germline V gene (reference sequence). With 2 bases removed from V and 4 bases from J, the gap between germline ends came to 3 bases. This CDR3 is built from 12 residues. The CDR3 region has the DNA TGTGCCAGCAGCCAACTGGGAAACACCATATATTTT. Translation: CASSQLGNTIYF.

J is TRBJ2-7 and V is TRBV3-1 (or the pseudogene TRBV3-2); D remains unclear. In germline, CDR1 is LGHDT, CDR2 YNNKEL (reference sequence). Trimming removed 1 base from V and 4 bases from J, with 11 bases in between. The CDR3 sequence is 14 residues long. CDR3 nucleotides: TGTGCCAGCAGCCAAGCTGGTAGCCCTTACGAGCAGTACTTC. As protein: CASSQAGSPYEQYF.